The clone carrying this T cell receptor (beta chain) was seen repeatedly, ten times or more. This specimen comes from a study of Graves' ophthalmopathy and Graves' hyperthyroidism. V dropped 0 bases and J dropped 4 bases, with 12 bases sitting between them. From germline, CDR1 is SGHAT and CDR2 FQDESV (reference sequence). The CDR3 covers 15 residues. The authors amplified TCR beta CDR3 regions from RNA transcripts. Following a first-round RT-PCR that used HTBI primers, a second-round multiplex PCR was carried out. In TCRdb, the multiplex PCR reads were re-called with MiXCR into one record per CDR3 protein. Of under 800,000 distinct CDR3 sequences in the sample, about 20% were seen once.

The chain carries TRBV11-1 and TRBJ1-1; maybe TRBD1 (5 bases). Source material: peripheral blood. The TCR was taken from a young woman with stable Graves' hyperthyroidism. Some clones in this sample may be carry-over from other donors' samples. CDR3 protein: CASSLAGAPTTEAFF. CDR3 in DNA: TGTGCCAGCAGCTTAGCAGGGGCGCCCACCACTGAAGCTTTCTTT.